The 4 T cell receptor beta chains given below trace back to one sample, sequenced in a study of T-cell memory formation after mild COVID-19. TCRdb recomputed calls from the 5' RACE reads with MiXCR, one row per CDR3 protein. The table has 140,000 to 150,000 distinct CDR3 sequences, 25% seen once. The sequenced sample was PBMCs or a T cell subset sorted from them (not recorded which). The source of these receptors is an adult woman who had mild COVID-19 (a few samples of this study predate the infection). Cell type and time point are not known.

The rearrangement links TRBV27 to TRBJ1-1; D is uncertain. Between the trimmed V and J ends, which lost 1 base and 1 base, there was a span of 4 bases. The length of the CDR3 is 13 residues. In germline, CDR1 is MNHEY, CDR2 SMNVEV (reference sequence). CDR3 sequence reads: CASSLLRNTEAFF. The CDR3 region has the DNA TGTGCCAGCAGTTTATTGAGGAACACTGAAGCTTTCTTT.

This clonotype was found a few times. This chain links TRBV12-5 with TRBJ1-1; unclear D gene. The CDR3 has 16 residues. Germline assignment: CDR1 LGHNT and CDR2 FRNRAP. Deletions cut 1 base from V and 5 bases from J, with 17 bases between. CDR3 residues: CASGLDPDGETTEAFF. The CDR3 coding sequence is TGTGCTAGTGGTTTGGACCCGGACGGGGAGACTACTGAAGCTTTCTTT.

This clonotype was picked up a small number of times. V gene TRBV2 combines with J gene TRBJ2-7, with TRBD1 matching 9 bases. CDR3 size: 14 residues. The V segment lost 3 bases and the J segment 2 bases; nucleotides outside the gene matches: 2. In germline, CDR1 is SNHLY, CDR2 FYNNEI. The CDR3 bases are TGTGCCAGCAGTGACGGGACAGGGCCCTACGAGCAGTACTTC. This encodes CASSDGTGPYEQYF.

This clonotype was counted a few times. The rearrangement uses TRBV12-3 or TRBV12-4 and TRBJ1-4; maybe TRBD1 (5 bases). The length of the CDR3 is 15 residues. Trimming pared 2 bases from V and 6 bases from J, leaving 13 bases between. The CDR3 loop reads CASSLSGDSDEKLFF. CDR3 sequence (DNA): TGTGCCAGCAGTTTATCCGGAGACAGCGATGAAAAACTGTTTTTT.